This T cell receptor (beta chain) came from a study of blood T cell repertoires in COVID-19. About the study: COVID-19 samples, acute and convalescent, were from the United States, Italy and Spain. Nucleic acid was either cDNA or gDNA, and it came from T cells, B-cell-depleted T cells, or PBMCs.

In the original analysis: Counts of nucleated cells, estimated from reference gene primer amplification, were obtained. Sequencing was performed with immunoSEQ multiplex PCR; in TCRdb, only in-frame clones are kept and a portion is missing. The V and J calls and the clone size are those of that table, but D and trimming were determined from the DNA. This table holds around 240,000 clones, about 83% found once. The CDR3 covers 14 residues. The source of this sequence is a woman in her forties or fifties with acute or convalescent COVID-19. The sample consisted of peripheral blood. The chain combines TRBV21-1 with TRBJ1-6; the D call of TRBD1 is as the table states it, not checked on the DNA. TRBV21-1 is termed a pseudogene. In DNA, the CDR3 is TGTGCCAGCCGACTGGGGCGAGACAATTCACCCCTCCACTTT. The encoded protein is CASRLGRDNSPLHF.